This T cell receptor (beta chain) was observed in a study of T-cell memory formation after mild COVID-19. For the study at large: Clustering of TCRs was largely donor specific.

The CDR3 sequence is 15 residues long. Trimming removed 4 bases from V and 3 bases from J, with 16 bases in between. Germline V gene sequence: CDR1 SGHRS, CDR2 YFSETQ. This clonotype was seen ten or more times. Its target is not known. TCR alpha and TCR beta cDNA libraries carrying sample barcodes and UMIs came from 5'RACE with constant-segment primers. A single record per CDR3 protein comes from TCRdb applying MiXCR to the 5' RACE reads. The table lists fewer than 350,000 distinct CDR3 sequences, 13% to 15% of them singletons. General study results and limits: Researchers report contracting CD4+ clones mostly in CM and EM, with CD8+ clones in EMRA. While clones contracting from day 15 to 85 were balanced between CD4 and CD8, later expanders leaned CD4+.

The receptor comes from a man younger than 30 who had mild COVID-19 (a few samples of this study predate the infection). Cell type and time point are not known. The chain is built from TRBV5-1 and TRBJ2-5; D gene unclear. The specimen sequenced was PBMCs or a T cell subset sorted from them (not recorded which). CDR3 bases: TGCGCCAGCAGCGTGATGGGTCTGATCGAAGAGACCCAGTACTTC. Amino acids: CASSVMGLIEETQYF.